The 10 T cell receptor beta chains given below trace back to one sample, sequenced in a study of blood T cell repertoires in COVID-19. Produced via immunoSEQ multiplex PCR; TCRdb's table is partial and in-frame only. Among approximately 360,000 clones listed, roughly 90% were seen once. The sample comprised PBMCs or T cells enriched from blood (not recorded which). These receptors were taken from a woman between 25 and 40 years old with acute COVID-19.

J is TRBJ1-1 and V is TRBV6-5; no definite D call. CDR3 length: 14 amino acids. V was trimmed by 6 bases and J by 1 base, leaving 12 bases between them. CDR1 MNHEY and CDR2 SVGAGI come from the germline V gene. The CDR3 DNA reads as TGTGCCAGCAGGAGACTAACGGGGAACACTGAAGCTTTCTTT. Its translation is CASRRLTGNTEAFF.

The chain recombines TRBV6-4 with TRBJ2-3; D is possibly TRBD2 (5 bases). Per the germline V gene, CDR1 is MRHNA and CDR2 is SNTAGT. V was trimmed by 3 bases and J by 0 bases, leaving 7 bases between them. This CDR3 comprises 14 residues. CDR3 loop: CASSEGVSTDTQYF. DNA for the CDR3: TGTGCCAGCAGTGAGGGAGTCAGCACAGATACGCAGTATTTT.

The chain is built from TRBV19 and TRBJ2-3, with a tentative D call TRBD1 (5 bases). CDR1 and CDR2 (germline): LNHDA, SQIVND (reference sequence). The CDR3 consists of 14 residues. The V gene lost 4 bases and the J gene lost 2 bases, with 10 bases spanning the gap. CDR3 loop: CASSRTLHTDTQYF. The CDR3 DNA sequence: TGTGCCAGTAGTAGGACACTACACACAGATACGCAGTATTTT. Together with reference TRBV19 and TRBJ2-3, the CDR3 gives the full variable domain: DGGITQSPKYLFRKEGQNVTLSCEQNLNHDAMYWYRQDPGQGLRLIYYSQIVNDFQKGDIAEGYSVSREKKESFPLTVTSAQKNPTAFYLCASSRTLHTDTQYFGPGTRLTVL.

This rearrangement joins TRBV2 to TRBJ2-1; no clear D gene. CDR3 length: 16 amino acids. V shed 2 bases and J shed 4 bases, with 15 bases lying between them. Germline CDR1 SNHLY, CDR2 FYNNEI. CDR3 sequence: CASSEIRSLSYNEQFF. The DNA of the CDR3 is TGTGCCAGCAGTGAAATACGCTCGCTAAGTTACAATGAGCAGTTCTTC.

This chain uses TRBV19 with TRBJ1-1, with TRBD1 matching 8 bases. The germline V gene has CDR1 LNHDA and CDR2 SQIVND (reference sequence). The CDR3 is made up of 17 amino acids. V lost 2 bases and J lost 4; bases outside the gene matches: 12. As DNA, the CDR3 is TGTGCCAGTAGTATACGGGTTGGACAGGGAATGGGCACTGAAGCTTTCTTT. It specifies CASSIRVGQGMGTEAFF.

V usage is TRBV5-6 and J usage is TRBJ1-2, with TRBD1 matching over 10 bases. The V gene's germline CDR1 is SGHDT and CDR2 YYEEEE. This CDR3 has 17 residues. Trimming at V came to 0 bases and at J to 2 bases, leaving 7 bases not matched to a gene. DNA of the CDR3: TGTGCCAGCAGCTTGGGGGAATGGGGACAGGGGAACTATGGCTACACCTTC. It translates to CASSLGEWGQGNYGYTF.

The J gene is TRBJ2-7, the V gene TRBV5-1; D is possibly TRBD2 (5 bases). The CDR3 runs to 15 residues. Germline V gene sequence: CDR1 SGHRS, CDR2 YFSETQ. The V and J ends lost 2 bases and 5 bases respectively, with 17 bases between them. The CDR3 is CASSLSGPLGDEQYF. In nucleotides, the CDR3 is TGCGCCAGCAGCTTATCAGGCCCCCTCGGGGACGAGCAGTACTTC. Supplemented by reference TRBV5-1 and TRBJ2-7, the full variable domain reads KAGVTQTPRYLIKTRGQQVTLSCSPISGHRSVSWYQQTPGQGLQFLFEYFSETQRNKGNFPGRFSGRQFSNSRSEMNVSTLELGDSALYLCASSLSGPLGDEQYFGPGTRLTVT.

The V call is TRBV7-9, the J call TRBJ1-1; 9 bases are a match to TRBD1. The CDR3 totals 18 residues. V lost 1 base and J lost 2; bases outside the gene matches: 11. Germline values: CDR1 SEHNR, CDR2 FQNEAQ (reference sequence). The CDR3 region has the DNA TGTGCCAGCAGCTTAGTAAAGGAGGGGACAGGGCGCAACACTGAAGCTTTCTTT. This translates into CASSLVKEGTGRNTEAFF.

The chain couples TRBV15 to TRBJ1-2, with TRBD1 matching 10 bases. The germline V gene encodes CDR1 LNHNV and CDR2 YYDKDF (reference sequence). Unmatched junction bases numbered 2, after V lost 1 base and J lost 6 bases. The CDR3 contains 14 residues. CDR3 region: CATSRGGTGDGYTF. The CDR3 DNA sequence: TGTGCCACCAGCAGAGGTGGGACAGGGGATGGCTACACCTTC.

The chain recombines TRBV6-5 with TRBJ2-3; 8 nucleotides agree with TRBD1. The trim removed 7 bases at V and 3 bases at J, leaving 9 bases unmatched. The CDR3 has 15 amino acids. The germline V gene encodes CDR1 MNHEY and CDR2 SVGAGI. The CDR3 region has the DNA TGTGCCAGCATCAAAACCGGGACAGGTACAGATACGCAGTATTTT. This translates into CASIKTGTGTDTQYF.